The rows below give T cell receptor beta chains drawn from one sample of a study of CD8+ T cells in alopecia areata. Sequenced by immunoSEQ multiplex PCR; TCRdb stores in-frame clones only, minus some. The top ten clones hold over 4% of a sample with 150,000 or so clones, approximately 60% of them seen once. Input material: CD4+ T cells sorted from blood. All receptors come from a human donor in good health. Both conserved end residues are part of each CDR3. Fields, in order: V gene, D gene, J gene, clone size, CDR3 protein, CDR3 DNA. The D gene is left open where the match is weak. Clone sizes are given selectively: once, few, many, or a class where the clone is expanded.

TRBV29-1	NA	TRBJ2-7	few	CSAYGYPSYEQYF	TGCAGCGCTTACGGATACCCCTCCTACGAGCAGTACTTC
TRBV5-1	NA	TRBJ2-5	NA	CASSLNLRQKAETQYF	TGCGCCAGCAGCTTGAATTTACGACAGAAAGCGGAGACCCAGTACTTC
TRBV18	NA	TRBJ1-5	NA	CASSPDSYNQPQHF	TGTGCCAGCTCACCAGACAGTTATAATCAGCCCCAGCATTTT
TRBV5-4	TRBD1	TRBJ1-2	NA	CASSIQGARAAGYTF	TGTGCCAGCAGCATACAGGGGGCAAGGGCTGCTGGCTACACCTTC
TRBV30	TRBD2	TRBJ2-7	once	CAWKTASGRVDEQYF	TGTGCCTGGAAGACAGCTAGCGGGAGGGTCGACGAGCAGTACTTC
TRBV7-6	NA	TRBJ1-2	NA	CASSTGAGPLKGYGYTF	TGTGCCAGCAGCACCGGAGCAGGCCCCCTAAAGGGTTATGGCTACACCTTC
TRBV29-1	NA	TRBJ2-5	NA	CSAPGGSQETQYF	TGCAGCGCCCCAGGGGGGTCCCAAGAGACCCAGTACTTC
TRBV6-1	NA	TRBJ2-7	NA	CARGIGDGRYEQYF	TGTGCCAGGGGGATTGGTGACGGGAGATACGAGCAGTACTTC
TRBV11-2	TRBD2	TRBJ2-5	NA	CASSSASGTKGETQYF	TGTGCCAGCAGCTCGGCTAGCGGGACAAAGGGGGAGACCCAGTACTTC
TRBV7-9	TRBD1	TRBJ2-6	few	CASSYGQGALSGANVLTF	TGTGCCAGCAGCTACGGACAGGGGGCGCTCTCTGGGGCCAACGTCCTGACTTTC
TRBV29-1	NA	TRBJ1-5	NA	CSVGGHSNQPQHF	TGCAGCGTTGGGGGGCATAGCAATCAGCCCCAGCATTTT
TRBV29-1	TRBD1	TRBJ2-4	few	CSVERKTGGQGKNIQYF	TGCAGCGTTGAGAGAAAAACAGGGGGCCAGGGCAAAAACATTCAGTACTTC
TRBV29-1	NA	TRBJ2-1	few	CSVEGAVESAKNEQFF	TGCAGCGTTGAGGGAGCGGTGGAATCGGCGAAGAATGAGCAGTTCTTC